A single sample gave rise to the 21 T cell receptor beta chains below, sequenced in a study of blood T cell repertoires in COVID-19. Generated by immunoSEQ multiplex PCR, the TCRdb table keeps only in-frame clones and is missing some. The sample carries 88,000 or so clones, roughly 77% recorded once. The sample consisted of peripheral blood. All receptors derive from a human donor in a cohort sampled during active COVID-19.

The gene calls are TRBV7-8 and TRBJ2-3, with D possibly being TRBD1 (5 bases). CDR3 length: 14 amino acids. Germline CDR1 is SGHVS and CDR2 is FQNEAQ. Trimming took off 5 bases at V and 0 bases at J, with 9 bases between the two ends. The CDR3 sequence: CASSPGWSTDTQYF. DNA for the CDR3: TGTGCCAGCAGCCCAGGGTGGAGCACAGATACGCAGTATTTT.

The rearrangement links TRBV9 to TRBJ2-1; the match to TRBD2 covers 8 bases. The CDR3 spans 15 residues. The germline V gene has CDR1 SGDLS and CDR2 YYNGEE. J lost 1 base, V lost 3 bases, and 3 bases had no gene match. CDR3 amino acids: CASSDSGTSYNEQFF. CDR3 in DNA: TGTGCCAGCAGCGATAGCGGGACTTCCTACAATGAGCAGTTCTTC.

V is TRBV6-5 and J is TRBJ2-7; 9 nucleotides line up with TRBD1. The V gene end was trimmed by 7 bases and the J gene end by 7 bases; junction bases not matched to a gene: 11. CDR3 length: 14 residues. CDR1 and CDR2 (germline): MNHEY, SVGAGI. The CDR3 region is CASKPGTGIREQYF. CDR3 nucleotide sequence: TGTGCCAGCAAACCCGGGACAGGGATTCGGGAGCAGTACTTC.

The chain employs TRBV19 and TRBJ2-1, with D unclear. CDR1 and CDR2 (germline): LNHDA, SQIVND (reference sequence). V dropped 5 bases and J dropped 6 bases, with 11 bases sitting between them. This CDR3 has 13 amino acids. The CDR3 DNA follows: TGTGCCAGTAGTTTGGGCTTTAGCAATGAGCAGTTCTTC. Amino acid sequence: CASSLGFSNEQFF.

V gene TRBV30 combines with J gene TRBJ2-7; TRBD1 matches 7 bases. V lost 3 bases to trimming and J lost 9 bases; unmatched junction nucleotides: 5. CDR3 length equals 11 residues. Germline CDR1 and CDR2: GTSNPN and SVGIG (reference sequence). The CDR3 DNA follows: TGTGCCTGGAGCGGACAGGTAGGGCAGTACTTC. Translation gives CAWSGQVGQYF. Using reference TRBV30 and TRBJ2-7 for the parts outside the CDR3, the full variable domain is SQTIHQWPATLVQPVGSPLSLECTVEGTSNPNLYWYRQAAGRGLQLLFYSVGIGQISSEVPQNLSASRPQDRQFILSSKKLLLSDSGFYLCAWSGQVGQYFGPGTRLTVT.

The chain employs TRBV2 and TRBJ2-1, with D tentatively TRBD2 (5 bases). The germline gives CDR1 SNHLY, CDR2 FYNNEI. This CDR3 spans 15 amino acids. The V gene lost 2 bases and the J gene lost 4 bases, with 12 bases spanning the gap. The CDR3 coding sequence is TGTGCCAGCAGTGAATTAGCGACCCAATACAATGAGCAGTTCTTC. The encoded protein is CASSELATQYNEQFF.

This rearrangement joins TRBV19 to TRBJ1-4; D remains unclear. Germline values: CDR1 LNHDA, CDR2 SQIVND (reference sequence). V shed 4 bases and J shed 5 bases, with 11 bases lying between them. CDR3 length equals 14 residues. The CDR3 here is CASSTLGGNEKLFF. In nucleotides, the CDR3 is TGTGCCAGTAGTACCCTCGGCGGGAATGAAAAACTGTTTTTT.

This clone was seen only a few times. The J gene is TRBJ2-7, the V gene TRBV28; tentative D call: TRBD1 (6 bases). Trimming cost V 5 bases and J 3 bases, with 14 bases left between them. The CDR3 contains 14 residues. CDR1 and CDR2 (germline): MDHEN, SYDVKM. The CDR3 coding sequence is TGTGCCAGCAGTGTAATGGACAGCCACTACGAGCAGTACTTC. This gives the protein CASSVMDSHYEQYF.

This clone was observed once. The chain couples TRBV20-1 to TRBJ2-3, with a tentative D call TRBD2 (6 bases). CDR1 is DFQATT, CDR2 SNEGSKA, per germline (reference sequence). The CDR3 is 14 residues long. V lost 3 bases, J lost 1 base, and 11 bases lay in between. The CDR3 region has the DNA TGCAGTGCTAGTCCCACGGGGGGCACAGATACGCAGTATTTT. Its translation: CSASPTGGTDTQYF.

V is TRBV4-2 and J is TRBJ2-1, with D maybe TRBD2 (5 bases). V dropped 3 bases and J dropped 4 bases, with 16 bases sitting between them. Germline V gives CDR1 LGHNA, CDR2 YNFKEQ. This CDR3 comprises 16 residues. For the CDR3, the DNA is TGTGCCAGCAGCCAGGGTGAAGGGAGCGTTTACAATGAGCAGTTCTTC. This translates into CASSQGEGSVYNEQFF.

This rearrangement joins TRBV2 to TRBJ2-3, with D unclear. V was shortened by 0 bases and J by 3 bases, with 10 bases between the two germline ends. The V gene's germline CDR1 is SNHLY and CDR2 FYNNEI. CDR3 size: 15 residues. The CDR3 spells CASSEARVGTDTQYF. CDR3 bases: TGTGCCAGCAGTGAAGCCCGGGTCGGGACAGATACGCAGTATTTT.

This CDR3 reads CASSQGRPGEQYF. The DNA of the CDR3 is TGTGCCAGCAGCCAAGGCCGCCCCGGCGAGCAGTACTTC. The gene calls are TRBV3-1 (or the pseudogene TRBV3-2) and TRBJ2-7, with D unclear. The germline V gene encodes CDR1 LGHDT and CDR2 YNNKEL (reference sequence). Trimming pared 1 base from V and 6 bases from J, leaving 10 bases between. The CDR3 is 13 residues long.

The chain links TRBV12-3 or TRBV12-4 to TRBJ2-7; 10 bases are shared with TRBD1. V lost 10 bases, J lost 7 bases, and 10 bases stayed unmatched. This CDR3 region has 13 residues. CDR3 DNA: TGTGCCACCAACGGACAGGGGGTAGGGGAGCAGTACTTC. This translates into CATNGQGVGEQYF.

The DNA of the CDR3 is TGTGCCTGGACCTGGGACAGAGGAATGAGGGGCTACACCTTC. It encodes CAWTWDRGMRGYTF. This sequence joins TRBV30 and TRBJ1-2, with 7 bases identical to TRBD1. Trimming at V came to 4 bases and at J to 8 bases, leaving 13 bases not matched to a gene. The germline gives CDR1 GTSNPN, CDR2 SVGIG (reference sequence). This CDR3 has 14 residues.

J is TRBJ2-5 and V is TRBV2; 9 nucleotides match TRBD1. V was pared by 6 bases and J by 5 bases, with 4 bases of the junction left unmatched. CDR3 length: 13 residues. From germline, CDR1 is SNHLY and CDR2 FYNNEI. The chain's CDR3 is CASRRQGEETQYF. The CDR3 coding sequence is TGTGCCAGCAGACGACAGGGGGAGGAGACCCAGTACTTC.

The rearrangement uses TRBV18 and TRBJ2-5; 7 nucleotides align to TRBD1. Looked up from germline, CDR1 is KGHSH and CDR2 is LQKENI. Germline trimming cut 6 bases from V and 0 bases from J; bases unmatched to any gene: 4. CDR3 length: 14 residues. The CDR3 sequence is CASSKTGNQETQYF. CDR3 nucleotide sequence: TGTGCCAGCTCCAAGACAGGGAACCAAGAGACCCAGTACTTC.

The chain has TRBV27 and TRBJ2-5, with 14 bases aligning to TRBD2. Per the germline V gene, CDR1 is MNHEY and CDR2 is SMNVEV (reference sequence). This CDR3 region has 15 residues. Unmatched junction bases numbered 1, after V lost 2 bases and J lost 5 bases. The CDR3: CASSLRTSGRETQYF. The CDR3 nucleotides are TGTGCCAGCAGTTTAAGGACTAGCGGGAGGGAGACCCAGTACTTC.

The CDR3 region has the DNA TGTGCCAGCGCCCCGAGGTCGCGGGAGCCGCTAGAGCAGTACTTC. Residues: CASAPRSREPLEQYF. The J gene is TRBJ2-7, the V gene TRBV5-4, with 7 bases aligning to TRBD2. Germline CDR1 reads SGHNT; CDR2 reads YYREEE (reference sequence). Trimming removed 7 bases from V and 7 bases from J; junction bases left unmatched: 17. The CDR3 sequence is 15 residues long.

The V call is TRBV5-4, the J call TRBJ2-7, with D hard to call. Looked up from germline, CDR1 is SGHNT and CDR2 is YYREEE (reference sequence). The CDR3 has 11 residues. The germline V and J ends were trimmed by 5 bases and 2 bases, with 5 bases remaining between them. The CDR3 region has the DNA TGTGCCAGCAGTTCAGCCTACGAGCAGTACTTC. This encodes CASSSAYEQYF.

CDR3 sequence (DNA): TGTGCCAGCAGCCCCGCAGTGAACACTGAAGCTTTCTTT. Protein sequence: CASSPAVNTEAFF. This rearrangement joins TRBV28 to TRBJ1-1, with D unresolved. The CDR3 length is 13 residues. The V end was cut by 6 bases, the J end by 0 bases, with 8 bases between. The germline CDR1 and CDR2 sequences are MDHEN and SYDVKM.

The chain recombines TRBV5-4 with TRBJ1-2, with 11 bases fitting TRBD1. The J segment lost 6 bases and the V segment lost 0 bases, leaving 4 bases of the junction unmatched. This CDR3 contains 15 residues. Germline lookup yields CDR1 SGHNT and CDR2 YYREEE (reference sequence). The CDR3 protein is CASSLGTGGADGYTF. The CDR3 coding sequence is TGTGCCAGCAGCTTGGGGACAGGGGGCGCGGATGGCTACACCTTC.